The 24 T cell receptor beta chains given below trace back to one sample, sequenced in a study of spatial heterogeneity in lung cancer. Study-wide results and caveats: One measure, the expanded intratumoral alpha and beta TCR count, tracked tumor mutation counts.

TCRdb called the 5' RACE reads again in MiXCR, with one record for every CDR3 protein. This sample has about 13,000 distinct CDR3 sequences, with approximately 5.5% found just once. The antigens of these receptors remain unknown. Time point here: sample taken at primary tumor resection. The sample here was lung tumor tissue, taken at surgery. The receptor source for this set is a male donor with early-stage non-small cell lung cancer.

This clonotype has more than one count but fewer than ten. The chain uses TRBV3-1 and TRBJ2-1; 10 bases line up with TRBD2. The CDR3 totals 18 residues. CDR1 and CDR2 from the germline V gene are LGHDT and YNNKEL (reference sequence). Losses at the gene ends were 1 base for V and 3 bases for J; bases not matched to a gene: 9. CDR3 amino acids: CASSQVRAGGPFYNEQFF. The CDR3 region has the DNA TGTGCCAGCAGCCAAGTCCGAGCGGGGGGGCCTTTCTACAATGAGCAGTTCTTC.

This clonotype has a count of ten or more. The V gene is TRBV3-1, the J gene TRBJ1-3, with 9 bases aligning to TRBD1. Germline V lookup: CDR1 LGHDT, CDR2 YNNKEL (reference sequence). V lost 4 bases to trimming and J lost 0 bases; unmatched junction nucleotides: 10. The CDR3 has 18 amino acids. The CDR3 coding sequence is TGTGCCAGCAGCCCGCGCAGGGACAGGGCACTCTCTGGAAACACCATATATTTT. Protein product: CASSPRRDRALSGNTIYF.

This clonotype was seen ten or more times. The chain is built from TRBV6-6 and TRBJ2-7; TRBD1 matches at 9 bases. V dropped 5 bases and J dropped 6; count of bases not matched to a gene: 8. The CDR3 consists of 14 residues. CDR1 is MNHNY, CDR2 SVGAGI, per germline (reference sequence). For the CDR3, the DNA is TGTGCCAGCAGTCGCGACAGGGGGTCCGGCGAGCAGTACTTC. This encodes CASSRDRGSGEQYF.

The chain links TRBV7-2 to TRBJ2-4, with 9 bases aligning to TRBD1. There are 15 residues in the CDR3. Germline-derived CDR1 and CDR2 are SGHTA and FQGNSA. The ends lost 5 bases at V and 1 base at J; junction bases unmatched: 3. The CDR3 here is CASSIQGAAKNIQYF. The CDR3 DNA follows: TGTGCCAGCAGCATACAGGGGGCGGCCAAAAACATTCAGTACTTC.

V and J are TRBV28 and TRBJ1-1; no firm D call. Germline loops: CDR1 MDHEN, CDR2 SYDVKM. This CDR3 has 13 residues. V gave up 10 bases and J gave up 0 bases, with 12 bases separating them. CDR3: CATRDVLNTEAFF. DNA of the CDR3: TGTGCCACCAGAGATGTATTGAACACTGAAGCTTTCTTT.

In its sample, this clonotype was seen many times. The V gene is TRBV5-1, the J gene TRBJ2-4, with TRBD1 identical over 9 bases. V lost 3 bases, J lost 9 bases, and 7 bases stayed unmatched. CDR3 size: 14 residues. CDR1 and CDR2 (germline): SGHRS, YFSETQ. The chain's CDR3 is CASSSGTGPGIQYF. The CDR3 coding sequence is TGCGCCAGCAGCTCGGGGACAGGGCCGGGCATTCAGTACTTC.

This clonotype was detected ten times or more. The V call is TRBV29-1, the J call TRBJ2-1, with D perhaps TRBD2 (6 bases). CDR3 length equals 10 residues. Germline-derived CDR1 and CDR2 are SQVTM and ANQGSEA. V dropped 4 bases and J dropped 8 bases, with 6 bases sitting between them. This CDR3 reads CSVGRDEQFF. CDR3 nucleotides: TGCAGCGTTGGGAGGGATGAGCAGTTCTTC.

The chain links TRBV2 to TRBJ1-2, with a possible D match to TRBD1 (6 bases). Trimming stripped 3 bases from V and 2 bases from J, with 16 bases between. This CDR3 has 16 residues. CDR1 is SNHLY and CDR2 is FYNNEI in the germline V gene. The CDR3: CASSEGRGAQNYGYTF. The CDR3 nucleotides read TGTGCCAGCAGTGAGGGGAGGGGGGCACAGAACTATGGCTACACCTTC.

This clonotype was seen at least ten times. The chain employs TRBV29-1 and TRBJ2-5, with D uncertain. The germline gives CDR1 SQVTM, CDR2 ANQGSEA. This CDR3 has 14 residues. The V end was cut by 6 bases, the J end by 2 bases, with 16 bases between. The CDR3 is CSVVLLRRQETQYF. The CDR3 DNA follows: TGCAGCGTAGTATTATTACGGCGTCAAGAGACCCAGTACTTC.

Many counts were recorded for this clonotype. The chain employs TRBV2 and TRBJ1-2; D is possibly TRBD1 (5 bases). Trimming removed 1 base from V and 3 bases from J, with 9 bases in between. CDR1 SNHLY and CDR2 FYNNEI come from the germline V gene. The CDR3 extends over 14 amino acids. The CDR3 loop reads CASSEGGTYYGYTF. DNA for the CDR3: TGTGCCAGCAGTGAAGGGGGCACTTACTATGGCTACACCTTC.

Ten or more counts support this clonotype. V gene TRBV7-2 combines with J gene TRBJ2-7; 8 nucleotides match TRBD1. Germline V lookup: CDR1 SGHTA, CDR2 FQGNSA. V gave up 6 bases and J gave up 2 bases; unmatched junction bases: 6. The CDR3 loop spans 14 amino acids. CDR3 region: CASRTGTGTYEQYF. CDR3 nucleotides: TGTGCCAGCAGGACCGGGACAGGAACCTACGAGCAGTACTTC.

This clonotype was detected ten times or more. The chain is built from TRBV20-1 and TRBJ1-2; a weak D match, TRBD1 (5 bases). The germline CDR1 and CDR2 sequences are DFQATT and SNEGSKA (reference sequence). This CDR3 is 11 amino acids long. The ends were cut back, 6 bases at V and 4 bases at J, with 9 bases in the middle. The CDR3 DNA sequence: TGCAGTGCCAGGGAGATCTATGGCTACACCTTC. This gives the protein CSAREIYGYTF.

This clonotype was seen many times. The chain joins TRBV6-4 to TRBJ2-2; D is undetermined. Germline V gene sequence: CDR1 MRHNA, CDR2 SNTAGT. V was trimmed by 2 bases and J by 4 bases, leaving 11 bases between them. The CDR3 totals 15 residues. Here the CDR3 DNA reads TGTGCCAGCAGTGACCAACCAGCCAGCACCGGGGAGCTGTTTTTT. It is translated as CASSDQPASTGELFF.

In its sample, this clonotype is medium-sized. CDR3 in DNA: TGTGCCAGCAGTTACACCACCGGACCGGGAAACACCATATATTTT. It is translated as CASSYTTGPGNTIYF. V and J are TRBV6-6 and TRBJ1-3; unclear D gene. The CDR3 is 15 residues long. CDR1 and CDR2 (germline): MNHNY, SVGAGI (reference sequence). The V gene lost 2 bases and the J gene lost 4 bases, with 12 bases spanning the gap.

This clonotype was counted at least ten times. The chain carries TRBV3-1 and TRBJ2-5, with 7 bases matching TRBD2. The CDR3 has 15 residues. Germline V gives CDR1 LGHDT, CDR2 YNNKEL (reference sequence). After removal of 1 base from V and 5 bases from J, the junction contained 7 bases not matched to a gene. Here the CDR3 DNA reads TGTGCCAGCAGCCAAGCCGCGGGGGAGGTTGAGACCCAGTACTTC. Its translation: CASSQAAGEVETQYF.

This clonotype has only a few counts. The chain carries TRBV7-2 and TRBJ2-6; TRBD1 is a possible D gene (6 bases). V was cut by 3 bases and J by 2 bases, with 8 bases left in between. From germline, CDR1 is SGHTA and CDR2 FQGNSA. This CDR3 has 15 residues. This chain's CDR3 is CASSFRGTGANVLTF. The DNA for the CDR3 is TGTGCCAGCAGCTTCAGGGGAACTGGGGCCAACGTCCTGACTTTC.

This clonotype appeared many times. J is TRBJ2-3 and V is TRBV2; 7 nucleotides line up with TRBD1. The CDR3 runs to 13 residues. After removal of 10 bases from V and 0 bases from J, the junction contained 4 bases not matched to a gene. The germline V gene has CDR1 SNHLY and CDR2 FYNNEI. The CDR3 DNA is TGTGCCAAAAGGGGGCGAAGCACAGATACGCAGTATTTT. Its translation is CAKRGRSTDTQYF.

This clonotype was found many times. The rearrangement uses TRBV12-3 or TRBV12-4 and TRBJ1-5, with 7 bases fitting TRBD1. With V trimmed by 3 bases and J by 0 bases, 8 bases remained unmatched. The CDR3 length is 17 residues. This CDR3 reads CASSFGAGGHSNQPQHF. CDR3 sequence (DNA): TGTGCCAGCAGTTTTGGGGCAGGGGGGCATAGCAATCAGCCCCAGCATTTT.

This clonotype was seen ten or more times. V gene TRBV6-2 or TRBV6-3 combines with J gene TRBJ1-1; D is unresolved. The germline CDR1 and CDR2 sequences are MNHEY and SVGEGT. Trimming left V 7 bases short and J 5 bases short, with 17 bases between. CDR3 length: 14 amino acids. Here the CDR3 DNA reads TGTGCCAGCACCTACGACAAGGGAAGGACTGAAGCTTTCTTT. Its protein product is CASTYDKGRTEAFF.

This clonotype was seen many times. The rearrangement links TRBV7-9 to TRBJ2-5; D may be TRBD2 (5 bases). Germline CDR1 reads SEHNR; CDR2 reads FQNEAQ (reference sequence). Trimming removed 6 bases at V and 4 bases at J, with 9 bases between. The CDR3 covers 12 residues. CDR3 loop: CASRGLLETQYF. The CDR3 region has the DNA TGTGCCAGCAGAGGACTTTTAGAGACCCAGTACTTC.

At least ten counts were recorded for this clonotype. V and J are TRBV3-1 and TRBJ2-7; D is possibly TRBD2 (6 bases). The CDR3 sequence is 15 residues long. Germline CDR1 reads LGHDT; CDR2 reads YNNKEL (reference sequence). V was cut by 1 base and J by 2 bases, with 12 bases left in between. CDR3: CASSQGGLLPYEQYF. The CDR3 bases are TGTGCCAGCAGCCAAGGGGGACTCCTCCCCTACGAGCAGTACTTC.

The sample holds many counts of this clonotype. The V and J genes are TRBV19 and TRBJ1-4, with TRBD1 identical over 8 bases. The ends lost 5 bases at V and 7 bases at J; junction bases unmatched: 9. The CDR3 is 15 residues long. CDR1 and CDR2 from the germline V gene are LNHDA and SQIVND (reference sequence). The CDR3 sequence: CASSSTGTGGEKLFF. The CDR3 nucleotides read TGTGCCAGTAGTTCTACCGGGACAGGCGGTGAAAAACTGTTTTTT.

By its share, this clonotype is hyperexpanded. This chain links TRBV12-3 or TRBV12-4 with TRBJ2-1; TRBD2 agrees at 10 bases. J was trimmed by 8 bases and V by 3 bases; bases with no gene match: 1. CDR3 length: 13 residues. As DNA, the CDR3 is TGTGCCAGCAGTTTGGGGACTAGCGATGAGCAGTTCTTC. Protein: CASSLGTSDEQFF.

This clonotype appeared many times. CDR3 in amino acids: CSARDTTAGSYEQYF. In DNA form, the CDR3 reads TGCAGTGCTAGAGATACAACAGCCGGCTCCTACGAGCAGTACTTC. The chain is built from TRBV20-1 and TRBJ2-7, with D unresolved. V was pared by 0 bases and J by 0 bases, with 12 bases between. The germline gives CDR1 DFQATT, CDR2 SNEGSKA (reference sequence). This CDR3 contains 15 residues.